This entry describes one T cell receptor beta chain. In the authors' methods: Amplification of reference gene primers was used by the study to estimate nucleated cell counts. Sequencing used immunoSEQ multiplex PCR; TCRdb keeps in-frame clones, though not all of them. V and J calls and clone size are as listed in that table; D and trimming were resolved from the DNA. Of approximately 190,000 clones detected, roughly 85% appear once; the ten largest clones hold about 4.9%. The entry originates in a study of blood T cell repertoires in COVID-19. With 2 bases removed from V and 0 bases from J, the gap between germline ends came to 19 bases. CDR3 size: 18 residues. CDR1 and CDR2 from the germline V gene are LGHDT and YNNKEL (reference sequence).

The receptor was derived from a woman younger than 45 with acute or convalescent COVID-19. The sequencing sample was made of peripheral blood. The V and J genes are TRBV3-1 (or the pseudogene TRBV3-2) and TRBJ1-2; no reliable D call. The DNA of the CDR3 is TGTGCCAGCAGCCAATCGGCAGGACGGCGGGTAGCTAACTATGGCTACACCTTC. Its translation is CASSQSAGRRVANYGYTF.